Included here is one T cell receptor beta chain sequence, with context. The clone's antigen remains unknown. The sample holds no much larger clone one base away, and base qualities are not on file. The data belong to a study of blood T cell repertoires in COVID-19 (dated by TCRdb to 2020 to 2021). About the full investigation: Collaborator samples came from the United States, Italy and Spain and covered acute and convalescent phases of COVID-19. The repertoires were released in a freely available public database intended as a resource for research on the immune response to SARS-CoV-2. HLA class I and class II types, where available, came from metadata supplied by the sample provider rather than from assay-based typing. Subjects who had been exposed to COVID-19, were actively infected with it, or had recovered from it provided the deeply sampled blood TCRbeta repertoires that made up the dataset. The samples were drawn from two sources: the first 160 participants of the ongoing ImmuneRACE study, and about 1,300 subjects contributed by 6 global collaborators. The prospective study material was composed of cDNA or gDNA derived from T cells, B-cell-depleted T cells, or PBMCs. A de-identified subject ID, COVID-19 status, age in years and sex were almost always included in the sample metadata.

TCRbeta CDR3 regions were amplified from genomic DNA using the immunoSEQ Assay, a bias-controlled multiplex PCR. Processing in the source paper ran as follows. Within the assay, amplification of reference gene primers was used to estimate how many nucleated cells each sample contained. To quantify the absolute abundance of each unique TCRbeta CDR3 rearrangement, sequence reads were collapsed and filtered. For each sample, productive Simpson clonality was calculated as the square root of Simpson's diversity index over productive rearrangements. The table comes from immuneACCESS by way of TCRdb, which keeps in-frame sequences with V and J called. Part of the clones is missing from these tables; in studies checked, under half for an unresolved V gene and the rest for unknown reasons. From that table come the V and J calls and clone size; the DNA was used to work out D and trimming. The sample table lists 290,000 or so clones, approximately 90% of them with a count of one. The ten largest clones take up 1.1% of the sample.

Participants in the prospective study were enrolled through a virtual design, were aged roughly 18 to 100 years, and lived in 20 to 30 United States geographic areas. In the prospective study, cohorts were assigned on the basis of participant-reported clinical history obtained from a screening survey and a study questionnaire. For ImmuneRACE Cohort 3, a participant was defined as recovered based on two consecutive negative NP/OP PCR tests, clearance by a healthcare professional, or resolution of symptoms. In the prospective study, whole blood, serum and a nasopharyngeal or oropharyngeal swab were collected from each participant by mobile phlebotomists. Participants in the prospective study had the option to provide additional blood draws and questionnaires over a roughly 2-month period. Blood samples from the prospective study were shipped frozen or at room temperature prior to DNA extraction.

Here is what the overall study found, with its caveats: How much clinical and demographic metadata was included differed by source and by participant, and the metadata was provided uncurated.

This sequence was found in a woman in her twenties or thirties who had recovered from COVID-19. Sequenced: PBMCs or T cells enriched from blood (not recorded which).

For the CDR3, the sequence is CSAIAGGGYNEQFF. The DNA reads as follows: TGCAGCGCCATAGCGGGGGGGGGCTACAATGAGCAGTTCTTC. The receptor chain draws on TRBV29-1 and TRBJ2-1; 11 central bases correspond to TRBD2. The germline V gene supplies CDR1 SQVTM and CDR2 ANQGSEA. The CDR3 contains 14 residues, cysteine and phenylalanine counted. Just the 42-base CDR3 DNA is kept, in frame starting at base 1. V and J are trimmed by 7 bases and 3 bases, and the gene matches miss 5 bases of the junction.